Below are 3 T cell receptor beta chains sequenced from a single sample in a study of radiation and T cells in renal cell carcinoma (dated by TCRdb to 2018 to 2021). The library relied on the immunoSEQ multiplex PCR assay. TCRdb took over this immuneACCESS table, retaining in-frame rearrangements with V and J assigned. Such tables are incomplete; in checked studies, under half of the missing clones stem from an unresolved V gene, and the remainder is unexplained. The sample table contains some 81,000 clones; only one count was recorded for about nine tenths of them. The ten largest clonotypes hold nearly 6% of the sample. The sample's time point label, in plain terms: blood 4 weeks post-SBRT, at nephrectomy. This specimen's treatment or condition label, per the study, means: 15 Gy SBRT to primary tumor, nephrectomy 4 weeks later. Material: blood, obtained from a patient whose treatment included radiotherapy and nephrectomy. The receptors were gathered from a woman in her 70s with renal cell carcinoma.

The CDR3 nucleotides are TGTGCCACCAGATCGATCTTGACAGGTCCTAATGAGCAGTTCTTC. Translated: CATRSILTGPNEQFF. The chain couples TRBV15 to TRBJ2-1, with D possibly TRBD1 on 6 matching bases. This CDR3 is built from 15 residues. In germline, CDR1 is LNHNV, CDR2 YYDKDF (reference sequence). Trimming took 6 bases from V and 7 from J, leaving 19 bases between them.

This chain links TRBV6-1 with TRBJ2-1; a possible D gene is TRBD2 (5 bases). This CDR3 has 14 amino acids. Trimming left V 7 bases short and J 2 bases short, with 12 bases between. Germline V gene data show CDR1 as MNHNS and CDR2 as SASEGT. CDR3 residues: CASNPPGTYNEQFF. CDR3 sequence (DNA): TGTGCCAGCAACCCCCCCGGGACCTACAATGAGCAGTTCTTC.

The chain employs TRBV7-2 and TRBJ1-2; weak D call: TRBD1 (5 bases). Germline V lookup: CDR1 SGHTA, CDR2 FQGNSA. CDR3 length: 15 residues. The V gene lost 1 base and the J gene lost 0 bases, with 9 bases spanning the gap. Written as DNA, the CDR3 is TGTGCCAGCAGCTTAGATAGGGGAGCTAACTATGGCTACACCTTC. This codes for CASSLDRGANYGYTF.